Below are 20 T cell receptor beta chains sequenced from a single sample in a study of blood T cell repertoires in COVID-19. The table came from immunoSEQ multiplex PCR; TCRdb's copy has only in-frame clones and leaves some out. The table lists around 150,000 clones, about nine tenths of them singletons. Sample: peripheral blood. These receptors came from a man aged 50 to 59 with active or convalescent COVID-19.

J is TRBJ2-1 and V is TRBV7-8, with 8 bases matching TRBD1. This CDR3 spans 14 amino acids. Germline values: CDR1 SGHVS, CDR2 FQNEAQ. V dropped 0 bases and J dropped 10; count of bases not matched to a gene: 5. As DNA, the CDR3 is TGTGCCAGCAGCTTAGCCTCCGACAGGGGCGAGCAGTTCTTC. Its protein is CASSLASDRGEQFF. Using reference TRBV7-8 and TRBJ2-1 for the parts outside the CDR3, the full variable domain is GAGVSQSPRYKVAKRGQDVALRCDPISGHVSLFWYQQALGQGPEFLTYFQNEAQLDKSGLPSDRFFAERPEGSVSTLKIQRTQQEDSAVYLCASSLASDRGEQFFGPGTRLTVL.

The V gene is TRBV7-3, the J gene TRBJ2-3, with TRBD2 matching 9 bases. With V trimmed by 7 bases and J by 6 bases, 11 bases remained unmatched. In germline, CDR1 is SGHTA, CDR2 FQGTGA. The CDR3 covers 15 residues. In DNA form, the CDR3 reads TGTGCCAGCACCTCGAGCGGGAGGAGGGCCGATACGCAGTATTTT. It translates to CASTSSGRRADTQYF.

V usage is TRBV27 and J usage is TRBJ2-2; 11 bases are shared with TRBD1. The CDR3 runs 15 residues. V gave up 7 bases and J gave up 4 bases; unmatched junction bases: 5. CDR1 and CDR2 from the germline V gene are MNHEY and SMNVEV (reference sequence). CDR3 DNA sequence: TGTGCCAGCAAAATAGGGACAGGGGGCACCGGGGAGCTGTTTTTT. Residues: CASKIGTGGTGELFF.

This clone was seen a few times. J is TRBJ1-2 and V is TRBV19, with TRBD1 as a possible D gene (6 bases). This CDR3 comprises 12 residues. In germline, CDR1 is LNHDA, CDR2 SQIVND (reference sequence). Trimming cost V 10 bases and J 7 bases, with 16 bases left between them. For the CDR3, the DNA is TGTGCCACAACAGGGAGCTGGGCTGGCTACACCTTC. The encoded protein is CATTGSWAGYTF.

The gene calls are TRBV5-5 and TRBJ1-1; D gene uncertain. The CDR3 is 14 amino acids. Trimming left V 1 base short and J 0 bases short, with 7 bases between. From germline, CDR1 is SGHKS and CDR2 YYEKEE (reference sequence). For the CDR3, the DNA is TGTGCCAGCAGCTTGTCGAACATGAACACTGAAGCTTTCTTT. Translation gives CASSLSNMNTEAFF.

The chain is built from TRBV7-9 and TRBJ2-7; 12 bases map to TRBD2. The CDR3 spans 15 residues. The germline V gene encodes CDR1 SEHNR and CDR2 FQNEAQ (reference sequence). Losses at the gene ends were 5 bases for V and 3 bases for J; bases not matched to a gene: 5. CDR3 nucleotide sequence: TGTGCCAGCAGCCACCGGACTAGCGGGGTCTACGAGCAGTACTTC. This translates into CASSHRTSGVYEQYF.

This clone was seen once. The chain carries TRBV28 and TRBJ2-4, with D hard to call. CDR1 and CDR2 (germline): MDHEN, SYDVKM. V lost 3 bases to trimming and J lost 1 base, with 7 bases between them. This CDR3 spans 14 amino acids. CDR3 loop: CASSFYWAKNIQYF. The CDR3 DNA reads TGTGCCAGCAGTTTCTATTGGGCCAAAAACATTCAGTACTTC.

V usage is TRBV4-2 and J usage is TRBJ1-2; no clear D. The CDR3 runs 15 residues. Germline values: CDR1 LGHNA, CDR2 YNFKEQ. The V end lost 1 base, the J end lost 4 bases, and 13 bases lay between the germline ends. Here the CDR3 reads CASSQAAPAGYGYTF. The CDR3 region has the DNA TGTGCCAGCAGCCAAGCGGCCCCGGCGGGCTATGGCTACACCTTC.

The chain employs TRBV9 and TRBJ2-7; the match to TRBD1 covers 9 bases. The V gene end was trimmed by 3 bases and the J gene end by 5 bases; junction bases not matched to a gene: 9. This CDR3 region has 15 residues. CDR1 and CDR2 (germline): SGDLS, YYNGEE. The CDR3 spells CASSAVTGGIDEQYF. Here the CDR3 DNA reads TGTGCCAGCAGCGCAGTTACAGGGGGCATCGACGAGCAGTACTTC.

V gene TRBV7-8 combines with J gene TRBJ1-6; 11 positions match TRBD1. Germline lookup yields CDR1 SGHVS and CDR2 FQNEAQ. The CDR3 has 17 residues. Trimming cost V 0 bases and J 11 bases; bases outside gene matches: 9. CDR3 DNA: TGTGCCAGCAGCTTAGCTGGGACAGGGGGTGAGTGGGCACCCCTCCACTTT. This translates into CASSLAGTGGEWAPLHF.

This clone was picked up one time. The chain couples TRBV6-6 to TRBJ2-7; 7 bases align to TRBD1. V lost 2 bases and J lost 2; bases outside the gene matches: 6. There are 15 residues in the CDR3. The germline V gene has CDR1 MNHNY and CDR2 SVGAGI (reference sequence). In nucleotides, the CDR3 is TGTGCCAGCAGTTACGTTAGGGACAGTCCCTACGAGCAGTACTTC. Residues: CASSYVRDSPYEQYF.

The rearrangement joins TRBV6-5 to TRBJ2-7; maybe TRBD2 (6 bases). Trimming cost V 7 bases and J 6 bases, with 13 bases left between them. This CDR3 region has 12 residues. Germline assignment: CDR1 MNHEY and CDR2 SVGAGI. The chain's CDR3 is CASTPTRAEQYF. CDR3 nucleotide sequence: TGTGCCAGCACCCCGACTAGGGCCGAGCAGTACTTC.

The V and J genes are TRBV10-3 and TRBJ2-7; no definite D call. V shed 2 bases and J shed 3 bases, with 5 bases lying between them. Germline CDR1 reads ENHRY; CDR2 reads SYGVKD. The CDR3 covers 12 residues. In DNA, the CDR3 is TGTGCCATCAGTGAGCACAGCTACGAGCAGTACTTC. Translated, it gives CAISEHSYEQYF.

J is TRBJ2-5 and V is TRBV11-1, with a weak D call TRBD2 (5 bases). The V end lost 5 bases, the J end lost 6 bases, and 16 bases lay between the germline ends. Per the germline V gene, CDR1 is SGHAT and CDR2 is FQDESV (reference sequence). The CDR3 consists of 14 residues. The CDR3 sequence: CASSLPPPGKTQYF. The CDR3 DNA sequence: TGTGCCAGCAGCCTGCCCCCACCGGGAAAGACCCAGTACTTC.

In DNA, the CDR3 is TGTGCCAGCAGTGTCTTTGGCCCCTCGGGCAATGAGCAGTTCTTC. This translates into CASSVFGPSGNEQFF. J is TRBJ2-1 and V is TRBV25-1; D not resolved. V was clipped by 4 bases and J by 6 bases, with 16 bases between them. This CDR3 region has 15 residues. The germline V gene encodes CDR1 MGHDK and CDR2 SYGVNS.

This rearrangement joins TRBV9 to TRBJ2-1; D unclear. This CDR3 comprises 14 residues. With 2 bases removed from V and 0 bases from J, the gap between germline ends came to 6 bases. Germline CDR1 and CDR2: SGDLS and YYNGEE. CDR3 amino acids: CASSVTSSYNEQFF. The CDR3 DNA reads TGTGCCAGCAGCGTCACAAGCTCCTACAATGAGCAGTTCTTC.

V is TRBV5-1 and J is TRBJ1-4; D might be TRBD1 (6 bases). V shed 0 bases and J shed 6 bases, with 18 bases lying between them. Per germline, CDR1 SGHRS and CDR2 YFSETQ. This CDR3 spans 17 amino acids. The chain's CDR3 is CASSLGAQGRLDEKLFF. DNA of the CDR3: TGCGCCAGCAGCTTGGGGGCCCAGGGGCGCTTGGATGAAAAACTGTTTTTT.

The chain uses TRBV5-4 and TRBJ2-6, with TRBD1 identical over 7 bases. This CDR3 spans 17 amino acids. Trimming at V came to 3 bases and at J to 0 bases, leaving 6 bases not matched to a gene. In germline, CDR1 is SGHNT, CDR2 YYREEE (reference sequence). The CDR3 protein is CASSSGQPASGANVLTF. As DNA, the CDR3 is TGTGCCAGCAGCTCGGGACAGCCCGCCTCTGGGGCCAACGTCCTGACTTTC.

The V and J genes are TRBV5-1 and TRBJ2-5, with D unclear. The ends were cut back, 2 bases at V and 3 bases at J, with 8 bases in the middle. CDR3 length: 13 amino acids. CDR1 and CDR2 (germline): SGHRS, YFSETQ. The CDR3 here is CASSLQWEETQYF. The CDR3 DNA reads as TGCGCCAGCAGCTTACAGTGGGAAGAGACCCAGTACTTC.

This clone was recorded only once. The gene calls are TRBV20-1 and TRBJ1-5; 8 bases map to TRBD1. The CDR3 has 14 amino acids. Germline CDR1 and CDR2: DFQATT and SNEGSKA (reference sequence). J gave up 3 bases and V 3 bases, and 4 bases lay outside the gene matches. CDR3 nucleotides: TGCAGTGCTAGTTGGACAGGGCCCAATCAGCCCCAGCATTTT. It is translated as CSASWTGPNQPQHF.